This T cell receptor (beta chain) was captured by sequencing in a study of OX40 agonist ivuxolimab in advanced cancers. Exclusion applied to patients with autoimmune disease history or systemic immunosuppression. The CDR3 loop spans 15 amino acids. Germline assignment: CDR1 MNHEY and CDR2 SVGAGI. Trimming took off 6 bases at V and 6 bases at J, with 15 bases between the two ends. This clone came up a few times. Antigen: not known. Likely a read error: the CDR3 ends without its conserved phenylalanine or tryptophan. Study-level results: Mean expanded clone counts were higher in CD8+ than CD4+ T cells. With doses of 0.1 to 3.0 mg/kg, CD4+ and CD8+ blood T cells had undergone clonal expansion by week 6.

This table comes from immunoSEQ multiplex PCR, and its TCRdb copy is limited to in-frame clones, with some not included. In the table there are around 82,000 clones, around 89% of which are singletons. The TCR sequence derives from an adult with an advanced solid tumor such as melanoma, head and neck, liver or kidney cancer. The specimen was CD4+ or CD8+ T cells sorted from blood, collected in a trial of the OX40 agonist ivuxolimab. V and J are TRBV6-5 and TRBJ1-6, with D maybe TRBD1 (6 bases). This chain's CDR3 is CASRPLLGGNSPLHL. The CDR3 DNA follows: TGTGCCAGCAGACCCTTACTAGGGGGTAATTCACCCCTCCACCTT.